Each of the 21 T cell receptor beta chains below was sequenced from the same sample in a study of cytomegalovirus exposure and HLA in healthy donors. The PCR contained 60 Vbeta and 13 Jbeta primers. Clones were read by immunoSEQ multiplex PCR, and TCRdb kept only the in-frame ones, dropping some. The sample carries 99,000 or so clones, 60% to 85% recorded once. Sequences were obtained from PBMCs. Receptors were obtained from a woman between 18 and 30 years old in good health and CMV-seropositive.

The CDR3 reads CASSPTGIQETQYF. The CDR3 bases are TGTGCCAGCTCACCGACAGGAATCCAAGAGACCCAGTACTTC. The chain combines TRBV18 with TRBJ2-5; D might be TRBD1 (6 bases). The germline CDR1 and CDR2 sequences are KGHSH and LQKENI. There are 14 residues in the CDR3. Trimming cost V 3 bases and J 1 base, with 9 bases left between them.

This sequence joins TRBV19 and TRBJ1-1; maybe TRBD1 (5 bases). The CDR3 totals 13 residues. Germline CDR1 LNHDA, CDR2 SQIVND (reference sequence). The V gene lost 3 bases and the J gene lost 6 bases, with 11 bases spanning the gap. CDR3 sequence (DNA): TGTGCCAGTAGTATCCTCCAGGGTTCTGAAGCTTTCTTT. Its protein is CASSILQGSEAFF.

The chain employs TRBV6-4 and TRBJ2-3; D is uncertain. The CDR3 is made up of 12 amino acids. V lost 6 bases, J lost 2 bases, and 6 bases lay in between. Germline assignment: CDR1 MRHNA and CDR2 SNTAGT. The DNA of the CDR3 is TGTGCCAGCAGAGAGCCCACAGATACGCAGTATTTT. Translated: CASREPTDTQYF.

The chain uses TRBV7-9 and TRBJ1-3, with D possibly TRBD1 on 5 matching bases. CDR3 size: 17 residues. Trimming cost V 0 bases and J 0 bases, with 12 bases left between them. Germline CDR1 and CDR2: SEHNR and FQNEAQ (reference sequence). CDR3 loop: CASSLAESGISGNTIYF. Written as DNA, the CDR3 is TGTGCCAGCAGCTTAGCCGAATCAGGGATCTCTGGAAACACCATATATTTT.

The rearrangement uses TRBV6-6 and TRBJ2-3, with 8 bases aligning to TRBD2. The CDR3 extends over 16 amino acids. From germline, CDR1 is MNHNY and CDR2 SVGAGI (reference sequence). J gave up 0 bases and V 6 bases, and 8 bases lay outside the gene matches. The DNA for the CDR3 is TGTGCCAGCAGCCCTCCAAGGACTAGCAGCACAGATACGCAGTATTTT. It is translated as CASSPPRTSSTDTQYF.

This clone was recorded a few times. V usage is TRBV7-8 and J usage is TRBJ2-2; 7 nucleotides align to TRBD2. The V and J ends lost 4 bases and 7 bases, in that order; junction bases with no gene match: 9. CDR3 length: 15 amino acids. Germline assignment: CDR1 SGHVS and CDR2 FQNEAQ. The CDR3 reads CASSSEAGVGGELFF. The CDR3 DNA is TGTGCCAGCAGCTCGGAGGCGGGAGTAGGCGGGGAGCTGTTTTTT.

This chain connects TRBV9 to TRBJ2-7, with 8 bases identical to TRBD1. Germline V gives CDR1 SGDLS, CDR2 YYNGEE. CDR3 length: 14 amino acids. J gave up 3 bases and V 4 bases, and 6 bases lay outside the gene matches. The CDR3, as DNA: TGTGCCAGCAGCCCCGGGACAGGATTCTACGAGCAGTACTTC. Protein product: CASSPGTGFYEQYF.

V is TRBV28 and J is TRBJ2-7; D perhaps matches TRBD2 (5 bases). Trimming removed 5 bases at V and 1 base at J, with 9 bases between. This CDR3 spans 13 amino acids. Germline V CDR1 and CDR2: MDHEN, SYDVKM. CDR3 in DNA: TGTGCCAGCAGTAGCCGCGGGTCCTACGAGCAGTACTTC. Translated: CASSSRGSYEQYF.

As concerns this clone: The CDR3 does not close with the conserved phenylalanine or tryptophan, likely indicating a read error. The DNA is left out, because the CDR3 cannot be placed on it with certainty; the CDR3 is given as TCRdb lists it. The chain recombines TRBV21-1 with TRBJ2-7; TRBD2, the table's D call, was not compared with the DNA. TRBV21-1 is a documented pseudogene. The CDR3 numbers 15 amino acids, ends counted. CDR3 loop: CASSKPERAWGEQYL.

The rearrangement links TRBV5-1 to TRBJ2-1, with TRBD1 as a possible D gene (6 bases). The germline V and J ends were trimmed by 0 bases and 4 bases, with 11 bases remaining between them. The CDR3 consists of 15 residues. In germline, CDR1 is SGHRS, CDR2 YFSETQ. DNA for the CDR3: TGCGCCAGCAGCTTGGACGGACAGCTATACAATGAGCAGTTCTTC. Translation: CASSLDGQLYNEQFF.

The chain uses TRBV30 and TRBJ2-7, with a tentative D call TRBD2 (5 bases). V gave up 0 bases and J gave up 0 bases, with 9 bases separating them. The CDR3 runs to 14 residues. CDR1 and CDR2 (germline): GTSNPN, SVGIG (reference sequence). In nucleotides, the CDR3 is TGTGCCTGGAGTGTTGGCGGGCTCTCCTACGAGCAGTACTTC. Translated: CAWSVGGLSYEQYF. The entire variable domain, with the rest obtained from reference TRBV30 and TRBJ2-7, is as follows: SQTIHQWPATLVQPVGSPLSLECTVEGTSNPNLYWYRQAAGRGLQLLFYSVGIGQISSEVPQNLSASRPQDRQFILSSKKLLLSDSGFYLCAWSVGGLSYEQYFGPGTRLTVT.

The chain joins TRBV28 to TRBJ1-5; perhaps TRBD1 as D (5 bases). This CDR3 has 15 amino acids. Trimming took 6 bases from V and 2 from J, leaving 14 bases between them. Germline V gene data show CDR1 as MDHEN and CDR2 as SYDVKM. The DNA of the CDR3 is TGTGCCAGCAGCGCCCGGGGGGGTGGCAATCAGCCCCAGCATTTT. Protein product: CASSARGGGNQPQHF.

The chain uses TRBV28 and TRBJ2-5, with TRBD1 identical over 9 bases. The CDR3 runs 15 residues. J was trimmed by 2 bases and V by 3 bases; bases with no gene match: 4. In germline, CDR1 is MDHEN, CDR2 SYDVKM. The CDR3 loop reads CASSFWGQGQETQYF. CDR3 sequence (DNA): TGTGCCAGCAGTTTTTGGGGACAGGGTCAAGAGACCCAGTACTTC.

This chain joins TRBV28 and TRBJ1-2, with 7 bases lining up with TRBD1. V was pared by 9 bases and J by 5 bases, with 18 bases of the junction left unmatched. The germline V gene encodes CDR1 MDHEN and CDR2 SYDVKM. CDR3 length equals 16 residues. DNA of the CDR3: TGTGCCAGTGCTGGGCAGGGGGTTGGTATGGGTTATGGCTACACCTTC. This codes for CASAGQGVGMGYGYTF.

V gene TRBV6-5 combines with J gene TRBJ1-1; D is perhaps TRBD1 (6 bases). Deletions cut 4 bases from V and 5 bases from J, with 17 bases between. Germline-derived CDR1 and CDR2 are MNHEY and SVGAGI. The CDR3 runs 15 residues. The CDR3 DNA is TGTGCCAGCAGTTTTGCAGGGGCCACTAGAACTGAAGCTTTCTTT. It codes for CASSFAGATRTEAFF.

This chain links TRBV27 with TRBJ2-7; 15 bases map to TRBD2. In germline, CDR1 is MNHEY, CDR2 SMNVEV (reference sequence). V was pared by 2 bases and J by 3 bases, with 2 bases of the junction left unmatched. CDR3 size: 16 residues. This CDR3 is CASSLRTSGRGYEQYF. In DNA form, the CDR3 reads TGTGCCAGCAGTTTAAGGACTAGCGGGAGGGGCTACGAGCAGTACTTC.

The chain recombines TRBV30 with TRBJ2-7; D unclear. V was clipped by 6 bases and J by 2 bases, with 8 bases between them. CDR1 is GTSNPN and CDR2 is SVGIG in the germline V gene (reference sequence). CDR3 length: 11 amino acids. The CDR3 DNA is TGTGCCTGCGCTGGCCCCTACGAGCAGTACTTC. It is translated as CACAGPYEQYF.

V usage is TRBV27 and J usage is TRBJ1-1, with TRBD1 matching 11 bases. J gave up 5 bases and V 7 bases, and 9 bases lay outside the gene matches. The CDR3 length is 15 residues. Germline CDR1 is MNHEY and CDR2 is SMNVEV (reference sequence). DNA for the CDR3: TGTGCCAGCAACTTTAGGGGACAGGGGGGGACTGAAGCTTTCTTT. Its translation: CASNFRGQGGTEAFF.

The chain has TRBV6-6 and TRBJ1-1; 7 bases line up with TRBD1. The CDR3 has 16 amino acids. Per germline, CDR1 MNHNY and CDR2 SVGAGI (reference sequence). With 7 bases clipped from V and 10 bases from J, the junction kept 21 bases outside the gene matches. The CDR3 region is CASTLPAGDSRLVAFF. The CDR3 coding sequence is TGTGCCAGCACTCTACCGGCAGGGGACAGCCGCCTCGTAGCTTTCTTT.

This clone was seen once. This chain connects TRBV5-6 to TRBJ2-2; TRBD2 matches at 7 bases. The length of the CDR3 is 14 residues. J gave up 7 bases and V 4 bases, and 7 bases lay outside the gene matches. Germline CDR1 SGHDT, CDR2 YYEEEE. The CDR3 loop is CASSKGLVVGELFF. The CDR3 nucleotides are TGTGCCAGCAGCAAAGGACTAGTTGTCGGGGAGCTGTTTTTT.

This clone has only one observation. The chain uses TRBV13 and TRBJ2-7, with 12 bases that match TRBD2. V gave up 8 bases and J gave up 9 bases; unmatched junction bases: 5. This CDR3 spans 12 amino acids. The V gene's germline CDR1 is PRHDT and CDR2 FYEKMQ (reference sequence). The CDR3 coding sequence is TGTGCCAGCGGACTAGCGGGAATAGGGCAGTACTTC. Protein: CASGLAGIGQYF.